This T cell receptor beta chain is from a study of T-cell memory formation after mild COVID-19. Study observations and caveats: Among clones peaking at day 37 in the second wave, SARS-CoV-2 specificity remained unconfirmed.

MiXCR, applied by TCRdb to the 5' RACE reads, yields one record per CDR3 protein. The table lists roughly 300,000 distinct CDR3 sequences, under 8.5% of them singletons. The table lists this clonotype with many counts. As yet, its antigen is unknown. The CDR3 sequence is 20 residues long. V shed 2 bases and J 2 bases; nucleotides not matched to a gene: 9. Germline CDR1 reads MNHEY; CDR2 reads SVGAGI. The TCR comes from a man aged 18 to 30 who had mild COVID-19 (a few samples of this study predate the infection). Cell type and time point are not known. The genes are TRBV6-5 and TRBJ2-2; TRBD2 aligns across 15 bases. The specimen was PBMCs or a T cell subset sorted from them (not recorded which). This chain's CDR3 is CASSYGRGTSGGPNTGELFF. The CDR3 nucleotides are TGTGCCAGCAGTTACGGGAGGGGGACTAGCGGGGGGCCTAACACCGGGGAGCTGTTTTTT.